This TCR beta chain was sequenced during a study of long-term antiretroviral therapy in people with HIV. On the study more broadly: Collection of the earliest samples took place about a decade ahead of the 2015 immediate-ART recommendation.

As to this clone: Its specificity is not known.

Regarding the study as a whole: After ART, diversity increased yet remained lower than transplant donor controls.

Investigators performed immunoSEQ version v3.0 at survey level. Method: immunoSEQ multiplex PCR; TCRdb's copy keeps in-frame clones and lacks some. The repertoire has about 34,000 clones, roughly nine tenths of them found once; the top ten carry 13%. None of the participants with HIV were treated outside the United States. This receptor was identified in a man aged 18 to 29 with HIV. The sample consisted of unsorted PBMCs, taken 1.1 years after starting antiretroviral therapy.

The CDR3 sequence: CASSSRDLYYNEQFF. CDR3 DNA sequence: TGTGCCAGCAGCAGCCGGGACTTATACTACAATGAGCAGTTCTTC. The V and J genes are TRBV5-4 and TRBJ2-1, with D possibly TRBD2 on 6 matching bases. CDR1 is SGHNT and CDR2 is YYREEE in the germline V gene (reference sequence). The CDR3 spans 15 residues. Trimming took off 4 bases at V and 3 bases at J, with 14 bases between the two ends.